The present T cell receptor beta chain was sequenced within a study of blood T cells in healthy people across ages. Study-level results: Estimated diversity that came from one million T cells was considered an underestimate. A roughly linear fall in TCR beta diversity per million T cells was seen with increasing age.

This clonotype was found once. Antigen specificity is unknown. The amount of total RNA extracted per sample was at least 5.5 micrograms. This CDR3 comprises 15 residues. Germline CDR1 reads SNHLY; CDR2 reads FYNNEI. Trimming removed 7 bases at V and 2 bases at J, with 12 bases between. Primed by a sample-barcoded 5' primer and a J-beta primer mix, a second PCR proceeded for about 6 to 12 cycles. A template-switch adaptor with 12 random nucleotides tagged each cDNA molecule. TCRdb redid the calling of the 5' RACE reads with MiXCR, one entry per CDR3 protein. Of about 1.7 million distinct CDR3 sequences listed, roughly 28% were seen once; the top ten hold roughly 8.2%.

The chain has TRBV2 and TRBJ2-6; the D call may be TRBD1 or TRBD2 (5 bases each). This receptor was obtained from a woman aged 25-40 years in good health. Sequenced input: blood. The CDR3, as DNA: TGTGCCAGCACCTCCGAGGGGACTGGGGCCAACGTCCTGACTTTC. The encoded protein is CASTSEGTGANVLTF.